The entry that follows covers one TCR beta chain sequence. This sample was included in a study of blood T cells in healthy people across ages. Then a second PCR, running roughly 7 to 11 cycles, was carried out with a sample-barcoded 5' primer and a J-beta primer mix. Unique molecular identifiers of 12 random nucleotides labeled each cDNA. TCRdb reprocessed the 5' RACE reads with MiXCR, giving one entry per CDR3 protein. The sample shows about 560,000 distinct CDR3 sequences, over 25% of them seen only once. In germline, CDR1 is SGHRS, CDR2 YFSETQ. J gave up 2 bases and V 2 bases, and 16 bases lay outside the gene matches. The length of the CDR3 is 20 residues. These data were likewise used in another study, on T cells of mothers and their children.

The source material was blood. The chain is built from TRBV5-1 and TRBJ2-5; TRBD2 aligns across 12 bases. The source is a boy between 2 and 10 years old in good health. CDR3 bases: TGCGCCAGCAGCTTACGATTCGGCACTAGCGGGAGGTTTCAGCAAGAGACCCAGTACTTC. This translates into CASSLRFGTSGRFQQETQYF.